This T cell receptor beta chain emerged from a study of T cell clonality in common variable immunodeficiency. Libraries were prepared by immunoSEQ multiplex PCR; TCRdb keeps only in-frame clonotypes and omits some of them. The profile covers about 33,000 clones, none occurring a single time. In germline, CDR1 is SNHLY, CDR2 FYNNEI. V shed 4 bases, J shed 3 bases, and the junction held 4 bases outside the gene matches. There are 15 residues in the CDR3. This clone appeared a few times. Its target is unknown. The CDR3 goes on 3 residues after the read ends, and that part is filled in from the germline J gene. Replacement immunoglobulin had been given to every CVID subject for at least one year. Study-level results: Common variable immunodeficiency TCR beta sequences reportedly had fewer deletions and N-nucleotide insertions. Shared TCRbeta clones were fewer between CVID subjects than controls.

Sample: peripheral blood mononuclear cells. The receptor was isolated from a human donor with common variable immunodeficiency. The V call is TRBV2, the J call TRBJ1-5; 9 nucleotides match TRBD1. The DNA read from the CDR3 is TGTGCCAGCAGTGGGGGGGACAGGGTCAATCAGCCC. Translating it yields CASSGGDRVNQP. Given in full, the CDR3 is CASSGGDRVNQPQHF.